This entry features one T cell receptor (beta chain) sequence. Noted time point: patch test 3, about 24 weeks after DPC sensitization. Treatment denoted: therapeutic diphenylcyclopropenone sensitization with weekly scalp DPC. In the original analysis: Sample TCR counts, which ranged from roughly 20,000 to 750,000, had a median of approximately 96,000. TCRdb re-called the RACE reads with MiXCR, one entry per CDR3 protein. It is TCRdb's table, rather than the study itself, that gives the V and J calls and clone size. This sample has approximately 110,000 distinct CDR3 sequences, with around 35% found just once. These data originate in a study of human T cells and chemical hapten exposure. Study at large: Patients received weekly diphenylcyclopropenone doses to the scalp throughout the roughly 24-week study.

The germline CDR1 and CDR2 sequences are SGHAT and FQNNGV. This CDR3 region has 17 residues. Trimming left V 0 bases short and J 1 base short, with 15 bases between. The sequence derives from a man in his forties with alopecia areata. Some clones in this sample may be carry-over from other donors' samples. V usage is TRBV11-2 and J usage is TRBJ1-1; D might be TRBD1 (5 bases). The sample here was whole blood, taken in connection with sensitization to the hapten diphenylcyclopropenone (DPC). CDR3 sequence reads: CASSLEVRDGGNTEAFF. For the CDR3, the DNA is TGTGCCAGCAGCTTAGAGGTCCGGGACGGAGGGAACACTGAAGCTTTCTTT. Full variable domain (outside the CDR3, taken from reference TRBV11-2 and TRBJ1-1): EAGVAQSPRYKIIEKRQSVAFWCNPISGHATLYWYQQILGQGPKLLIQFQNNGVVDDSQLPKDRFSAERLKGVDSTLKIQPAKLEDSAVYLCASSLEVRDGGNTEAFFGQGTRLTVV.